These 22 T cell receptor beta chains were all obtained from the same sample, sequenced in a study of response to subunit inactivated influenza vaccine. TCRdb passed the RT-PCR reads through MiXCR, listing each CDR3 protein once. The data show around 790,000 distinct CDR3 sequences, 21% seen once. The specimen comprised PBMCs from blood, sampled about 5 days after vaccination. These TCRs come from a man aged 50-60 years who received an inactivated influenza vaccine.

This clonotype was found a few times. Here the CDR3 reads CASSPRTSLVQDEQFF. The CDR3 DNA sequence: TGTGCCAGCAGCCCCCGGACTAGTCTGGTTCAAGATGAGCAGTTCTTC. The chain carries TRBV11-2 and TRBJ2-1, with 7 bases lining up with TRBD2. CDR1 is SGHAT, CDR2 FQNNGV, per germline. J lost 8 bases, V lost 5 bases, and 15 bases had no gene match. The CDR3 totals 16 residues. Drawing the rest from reference TRBV11-2 and TRBJ2-1, the complete variable domain is EAGVAQSPRYKIIEKRQSVAFWCNPISGHATLYWYQQILGQGPKLLIQFQNNGVVDDSQLPKDRFSAERLKGVDSTLKIQPAKLEDSAVYLCASSPRTSLVQDEQFFGPGTRLTVL.

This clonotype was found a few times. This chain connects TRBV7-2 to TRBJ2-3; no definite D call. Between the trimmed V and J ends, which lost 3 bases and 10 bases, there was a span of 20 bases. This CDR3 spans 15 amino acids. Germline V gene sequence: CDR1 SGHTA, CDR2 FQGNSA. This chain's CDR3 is CASSFGQANRPAQYF. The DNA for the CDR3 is TGTGCCAGCAGCTTTGGGCAGGCCAATCGCCCAGCGCAGTATTTT. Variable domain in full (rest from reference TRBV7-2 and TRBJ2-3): GAGVSQSPSNKVTEKGKDVELRCDPISGHTALYWYRQSLGQGLEFLIYFQGNSAPDKSGLPSDRFSAERTGGSVSTLTIQRTQQEDSAVYLCASSFGQANRPAQYFGPGTRLTVL.

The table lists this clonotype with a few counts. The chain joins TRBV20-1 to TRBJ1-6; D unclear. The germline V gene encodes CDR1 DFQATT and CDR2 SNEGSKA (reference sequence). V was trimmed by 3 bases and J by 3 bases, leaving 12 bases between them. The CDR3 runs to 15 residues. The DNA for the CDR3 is TGCAGTGCTAGCCTCACCAGAGACTATAATTCACCCCTCCACTTT. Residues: CSASLTRDYNSPLHF.

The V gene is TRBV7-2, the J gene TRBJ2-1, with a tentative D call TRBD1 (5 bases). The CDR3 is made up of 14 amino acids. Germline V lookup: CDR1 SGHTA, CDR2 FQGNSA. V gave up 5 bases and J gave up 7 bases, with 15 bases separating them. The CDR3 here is CASSLMQGLNEQFF. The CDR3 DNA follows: TGTGCCAGCAGCCTCATGCAGGGTTTAAATGAGCAGTTCTTC.

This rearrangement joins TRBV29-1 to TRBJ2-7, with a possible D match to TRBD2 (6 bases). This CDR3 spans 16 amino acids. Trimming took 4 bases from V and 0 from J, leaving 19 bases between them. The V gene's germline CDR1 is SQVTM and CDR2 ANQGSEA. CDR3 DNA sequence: TGCAGCGTTGGGTATTATGCGGGACCCTTCTCCTACGAGCAGTACTTC. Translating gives CSVGYYAGPFSYEQYF.

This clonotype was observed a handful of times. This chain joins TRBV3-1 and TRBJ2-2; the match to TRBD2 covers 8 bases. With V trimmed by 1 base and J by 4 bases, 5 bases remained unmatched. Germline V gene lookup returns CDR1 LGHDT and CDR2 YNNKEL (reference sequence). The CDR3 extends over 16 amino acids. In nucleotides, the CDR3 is TGTGCCAGCAGCCAAGCCAGCGGGAGTGGCACCGGGGAGCTGTTTTTT. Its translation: CASSQASGSGTGELFF. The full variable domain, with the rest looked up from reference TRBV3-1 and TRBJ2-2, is DTAVSQTPKYLVTQMGNDKSIKCEQNLGHDTMYWYKQDSKKFLKIMFSYNNKELIINETVPNRFSPKSPDKAHLNLHINSLELGDSAVYFCASSQASGSGTGELFFGEGSRLTVL.

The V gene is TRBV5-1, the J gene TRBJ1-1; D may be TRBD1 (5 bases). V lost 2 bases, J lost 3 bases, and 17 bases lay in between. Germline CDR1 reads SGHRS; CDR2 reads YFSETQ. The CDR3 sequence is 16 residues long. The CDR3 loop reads CASSLRPRDSYTEAFF. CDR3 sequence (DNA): TGCGCCAGCAGCTTACGACCGAGAGACAGCTACACTGAAGCTTTCTTT. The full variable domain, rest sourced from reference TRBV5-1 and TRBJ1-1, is KAGVTQTPRYLIKTRGQQVTLSCSPISGHRSVSWYQQTPGQGLQFLFEYFSETQRNKGNFPGRFSGRQFSNSRSEMNVSTLELGDSALYLCASSLRPRDSYTEAFFGQGTRLTVV.

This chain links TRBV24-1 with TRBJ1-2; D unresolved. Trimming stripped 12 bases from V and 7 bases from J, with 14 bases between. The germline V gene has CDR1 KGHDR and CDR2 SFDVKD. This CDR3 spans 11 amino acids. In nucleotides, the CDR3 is TGTGCCTCATGTACCTGGCTTGGCTACACCTTC. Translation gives CASCTWLGYTF.

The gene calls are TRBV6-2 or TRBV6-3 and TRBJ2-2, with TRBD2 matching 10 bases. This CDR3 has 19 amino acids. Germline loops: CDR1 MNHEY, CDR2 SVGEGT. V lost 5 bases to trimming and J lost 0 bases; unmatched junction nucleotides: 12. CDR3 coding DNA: TGTGCCAGCAGTCAACCCCGACTAGCGGGTCCTTCGAACACCGGGGAGCTGTTTTTT. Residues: CASSQPRLAGPSNTGELFF.

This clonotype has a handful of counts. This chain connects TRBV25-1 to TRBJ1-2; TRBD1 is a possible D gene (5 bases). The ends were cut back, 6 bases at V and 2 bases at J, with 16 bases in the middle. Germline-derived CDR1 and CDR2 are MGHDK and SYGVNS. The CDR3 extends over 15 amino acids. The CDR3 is CASSAPLTENYGYTF. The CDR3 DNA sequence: TGTGCCAGCAGCGCCCCTTTGACAGAGAACTATGGCTACACCTTC.

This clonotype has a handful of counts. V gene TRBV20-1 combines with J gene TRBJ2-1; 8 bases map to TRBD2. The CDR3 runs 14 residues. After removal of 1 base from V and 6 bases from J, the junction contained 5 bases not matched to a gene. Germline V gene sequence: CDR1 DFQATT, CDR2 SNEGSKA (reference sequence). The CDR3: CSARGGLGFNEQFF. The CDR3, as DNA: TGCAGTGCTAGAGGGGGACTAGGATTCAATGAGCAGTTCTTC.

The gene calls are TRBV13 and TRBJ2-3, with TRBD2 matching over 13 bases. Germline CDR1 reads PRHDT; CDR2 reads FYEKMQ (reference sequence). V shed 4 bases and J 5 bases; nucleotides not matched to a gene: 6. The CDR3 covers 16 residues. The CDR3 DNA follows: TGTGCCAGCAGCTCCCTACTAGCGGGGGGGCAAGATACGCAGTATTTT. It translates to CASSSLLAGGQDTQYF.

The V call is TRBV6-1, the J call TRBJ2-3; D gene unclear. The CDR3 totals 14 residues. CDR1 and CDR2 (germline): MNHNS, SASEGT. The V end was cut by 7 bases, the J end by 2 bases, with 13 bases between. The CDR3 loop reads CASIQRASTDTQYF. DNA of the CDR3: TGTGCCAGCATCCAAAGGGCATCCACAGATACGCAGTATTTT.

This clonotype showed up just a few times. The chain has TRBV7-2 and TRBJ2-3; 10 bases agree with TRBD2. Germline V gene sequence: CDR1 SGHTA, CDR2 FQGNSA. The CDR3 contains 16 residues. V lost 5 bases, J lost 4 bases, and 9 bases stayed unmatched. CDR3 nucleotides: TGTGCCAGCAGCACCTCTAGCGGGAGTTTCTCAGATACGCAGTATTTT. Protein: CASSTSSGSFSDTQYF.

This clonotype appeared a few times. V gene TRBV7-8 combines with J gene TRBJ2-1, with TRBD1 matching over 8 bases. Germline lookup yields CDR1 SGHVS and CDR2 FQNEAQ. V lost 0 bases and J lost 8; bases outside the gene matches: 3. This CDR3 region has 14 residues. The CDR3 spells CASSLAGTGYEQFF. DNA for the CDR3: TGTGCCAGCAGCTTAGCCGGGACAGGCTATGAGCAGTTCTTC.

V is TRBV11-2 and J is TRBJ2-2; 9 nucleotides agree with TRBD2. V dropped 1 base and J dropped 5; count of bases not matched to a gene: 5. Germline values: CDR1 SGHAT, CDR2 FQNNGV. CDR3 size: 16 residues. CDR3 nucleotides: TGTGCCAGCAGCTTAGGAGCGGGGGGTCGAACCGGGGAGCTGTTTTTT. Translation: CASSLGAGGRTGELFF.

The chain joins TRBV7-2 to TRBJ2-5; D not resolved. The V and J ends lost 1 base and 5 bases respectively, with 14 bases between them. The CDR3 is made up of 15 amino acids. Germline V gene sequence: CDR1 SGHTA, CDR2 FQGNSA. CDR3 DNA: TGTGCCAGCAGCTTAGTCGCCGAATTCTCTGAGACCCAGTACTTC. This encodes CASSLVAEFSETQYF.

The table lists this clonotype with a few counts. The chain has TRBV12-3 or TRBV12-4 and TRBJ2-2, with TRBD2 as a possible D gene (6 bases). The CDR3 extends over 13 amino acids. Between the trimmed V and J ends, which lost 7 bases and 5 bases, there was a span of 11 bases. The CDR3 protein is CASTRGETGELFF. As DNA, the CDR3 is TGTGCCAGCACCCGCGGGGAAACCGGGGAGCTGTTTTTT.

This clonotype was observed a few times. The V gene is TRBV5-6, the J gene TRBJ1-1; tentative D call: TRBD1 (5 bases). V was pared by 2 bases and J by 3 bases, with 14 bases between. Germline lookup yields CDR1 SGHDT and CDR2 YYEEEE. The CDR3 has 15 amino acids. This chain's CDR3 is CASSFERGPYTEAFF. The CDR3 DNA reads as TGTGCCAGCAGCTTCGAGAGGGGCCCCTACACTGAAGCTTTCTTT.

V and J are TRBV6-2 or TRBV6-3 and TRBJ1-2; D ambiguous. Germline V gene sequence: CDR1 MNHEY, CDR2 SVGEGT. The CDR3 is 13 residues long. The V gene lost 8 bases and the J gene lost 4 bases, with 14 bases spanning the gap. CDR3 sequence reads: CASGTPGLYGYTF. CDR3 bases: TGTGCCAGCGGCACACCCGGGCTCTATGGCTACACCTTC.

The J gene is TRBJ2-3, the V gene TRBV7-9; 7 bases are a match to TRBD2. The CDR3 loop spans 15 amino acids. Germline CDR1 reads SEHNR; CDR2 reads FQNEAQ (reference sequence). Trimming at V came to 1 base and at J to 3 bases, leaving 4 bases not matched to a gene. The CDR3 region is CASSLGGSLTDTQYF. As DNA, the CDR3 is TGTGCCAGCAGCTTAGGCGGGAGTTTGACAGATACGCAGTATTTT.

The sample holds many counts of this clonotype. CDR3 nucleotides: TGCAGCGTTGTAATTCAGGGGGCCAAAAACATTCAGTACTTC. This encodes CSVVIQGAKNIQYF. This chain joins TRBV29-1 and TRBJ2-4, with D perhaps matching TRBD1 (6 bases). V shed 4 bases and J shed 1 base, with 11 bases lying between them. The length of the CDR3 is 14 residues. Germline lookup yields CDR1 SQVTM and CDR2 ANQGSEA.